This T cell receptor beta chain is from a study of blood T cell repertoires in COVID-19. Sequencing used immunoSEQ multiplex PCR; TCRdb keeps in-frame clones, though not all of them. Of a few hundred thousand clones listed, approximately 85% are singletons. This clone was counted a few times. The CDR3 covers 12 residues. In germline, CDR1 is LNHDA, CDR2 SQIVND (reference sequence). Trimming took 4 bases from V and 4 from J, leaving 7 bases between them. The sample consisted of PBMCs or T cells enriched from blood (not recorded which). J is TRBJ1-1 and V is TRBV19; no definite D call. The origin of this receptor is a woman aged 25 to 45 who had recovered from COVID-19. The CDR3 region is CASSKMATEAFF. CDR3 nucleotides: TGTGCCAGTAGTAAAATGGCCACTGAAGCTTTCTTT.